This entry lists 12 T cell receptor beta chains sequenced from one sample in a study of T cell responses to AZD1222 COVID-19 vaccine (TCRdb year 2021). The time point label of this sample denotes: baseline before first vaccination. The library was obtained by the immunoSEQ multiplex PCR assay. TCRdb obtained this table from immuneACCESS and retained in-frame rearrangements with V and J assigned. These tables miss some clones; where compared with another copy, unresolved V genes account for less than half of the shortfall, and the remainder is unexplained. The sample table records around 120,000 clones; roughly 90% of these occur just once. Jointly, the top ten make up more than 13% of the sample. Sequenced material: peripheral blood, taken on day 0 of AZD1222 vaccination. The receptor source for this set is an adult in good health.

The chain recombines TRBV28 with TRBJ2-2; possibly TRBD2 for D (6 bases). Deletions cut 6 bases from V and 1 base from J, with 9 bases between. Germline CDR1 is MDHEN and CDR2 is SYDVKM. The CDR3 consists of 14 residues. The CDR3 DNA sequence: TGTGCCAGCAGCGGGGGAGGGAACACCGGGGAGCTGTTTTTT. Translating it yields CASSGGGNTGELFF.

Concerning this clone itself: One end of the junction varies from germline; a read error may be responsible. The chain recombines TRBV6-2 or TRBV6-3 with TRBJ2-7; the D gene is possibly TRBD1 (6 bases). The CDR3 covers 12 residues. Per the germline V gene, CDR1 is MNHEY and CDR2 is SVGEGT. CDR3 loop: CASSPLPGHRTF. The DNA of the CDR3 is TGTGCCAGCAGCCCCCTGCCGGGACACCGAACCTTC.

The genes are TRBV19 and TRBJ1-2, with TRBD1 as a possible D gene (5 bases). Trimming cost V 2 bases and J 8 bases, with 21 bases left between them. The CDR3 covers 16 residues. CDR1 and CDR2 from the germline V gene are LNHDA and SQIVND (reference sequence). The CDR3 region has the DNA TGTGCCAGTAGTATATATGGGGTGTTAGATCGGGACGGCTACACCTTC. This gives the protein CASSIYGVLDRDGYTF.

This chain connects TRBV10-1 to TRBJ2-7; 9 nucleotides line up with TRBD2. CDR1 and CDR2 (germline): WNHNN, SYGVQD (reference sequence). V shed 0 bases and J 0 bases; nucleotides not matched to a gene: 3. The CDR3 is 16 residues long. The CDR3: CASSESIAGDSYEQYF. The CDR3 DNA reads TGCGCCAGCAGTGAGTCTATAGCGGGGGACTCCTACGAGCAGTACTTC.

The rearrangement joins TRBV6-5 to TRBJ2-7; D gene uncertain. The germline CDR1 and CDR2 sequences are MNHEY and SVGAGI. The CDR3 is 12 amino acids. Trimming took off 9 bases at V and 0 bases at J, with 9 bases between the two ends. The CDR3 DNA is TGTGCCAGTCAAACTGGCTCCTACGAGCAGTACTTC. Its translation: CASQTGSYEQYF.

This chain connects TRBV19 to TRBJ1-2; 10 bases line up with TRBD1. V shed 3 bases, J shed 3 bases, and the junction held 4 bases outside the gene matches. The CDR3 length is 15 residues. Germline loops: CDR1 LNHDA, CDR2 SQIVND (reference sequence). The CDR3 DNA is TGTGCCAGTAGTATTCCGGGACAGGGGTACTATGGCTACACCTTC. Translated, it gives CASSIPGQGYYGYTF.

This clone was detected only a few times. J is TRBJ1-5 and V is TRBV28; the D is unclear. The CDR3 runs to 11 residues. CDR1 is MDHEN and CDR2 is SYDVKM in the germline V gene. V was cut by 6 bases and J by 7 bases, with 7 bases left in between. CDR3 coding DNA: TGTGCCAGCAGCCATATCCAGCCCCAGCATTTT. Protein: CASSHIQPQHF.

The J gene is TRBJ1-5, the V gene TRBV19; the D gene is possibly TRBD1 (6 bases). V lost 5 bases, J lost 4 bases, and 15 bases lay in between. The CDR3 has 15 residues. CDR1 LNHDA and CDR2 SQIVND come from the germline V gene (reference sequence). The CDR3 sequence: CASSLQGQVNQPQHF. The CDR3 nucleotides read TGTGCCAGTAGTCTACAGGGTCAGGTTAATCAGCCCCAGCATTTT.

The genes are TRBV28 and TRBJ2-7; D may be TRBD1 (6 bases). V was pared by 5 bases and J by 3 bases, with 8 bases between. Germline V CDR1 and CDR2: MDHEN, SYDVKM. The CDR3 is 12 residues long. The CDR3 DNA sequence: TGTGCCAGCAGTAGGGACAACTACGAGCAGTACTTC. Its protein is CASSRDNYEQYF.

The rearrangement uses TRBV15 and TRBJ1-2; weak D call: TRBD1 (5 bases). This CDR3 has 13 residues. The V and J ends lost 5 bases and 8 bases respectively, with 15 bases between them. The germline CDR1 and CDR2 sequences are LNHNV and YYDKDF (reference sequence). CDR3 protein: CATSSMQGYGYTF. The CDR3 coding sequence is TGTGCCACCAGCTCCATGCAGGGCTACGGCTACACCTTC.

CDR3 amino acids: CASRPQGFGQPQHF. Written as DNA, the CDR3 is TGTGCCAGCAGACCACAGGGGTTTGGTCAGCCCCAGCATTTT. The chain carries TRBV27 and TRBJ1-5; 7 bases agree with TRBD1. In germline, CDR1 is MNHEY, CDR2 SMNVEV (reference sequence). CDR3 length: 14 amino acids. Trimming removed 6 bases from V and 6 bases from J; junction bases left unmatched: 8.

The V and J genes are TRBV30 and TRBJ1-2; 7 bases match TRBD1. The CDR3 contains 14 residues. The germline gives CDR1 GTSNPN, CDR2 SVGIG (reference sequence). J was trimmed by 5 bases and V by 1 base; bases with no gene match: 7. The CDR3 region is CAWSEGQYIYGYTF. In nucleotides, the CDR3 is TGTGCCTGGAGTGAGGGACAGTACATTTATGGCTACACCTTC.